These 14 T cell receptor beta chains were sequenced from one sample in a study of control samples from healthy donors and cancer patients. Produced via immunoSEQ multiplex PCR; TCRdb's table is partial and in-frame only. The table records 65,000 to 90,000 clones, approximately 94% of them present only once. The sample comprised blood. These TCRs come from a woman younger than 45 in good health.

The chain has TRBV28 and TRBJ1-5, with TRBD1 matching 7 bases. The germline CDR1 and CDR2 sequences are MDHEN and SYDVKM. With V trimmed by 6 bases and J by 4 bases, 6 bases remained unmatched. The CDR3 extends over 14 amino acids. This chain's CDR3 is CASSPGQANQPQHF. CDR3 sequence (DNA): TGTGCCAGCAGCCCAGGACAGGCTAATCAGCCCCAGCATTTT. The whole variable domain, filled in from reference TRBV28 and TRBJ1-5, reads DVKVTQSSRYLVKRTGEKVFLECVQDMDHENMFWYRQDPGLGLRLIYFSYDVKMKEKGDIPEGYSVSREKKERFSLILESASTNQTSMYLCASSPGQANQPQHFGDGTRLSIL.

This chain connects TRBV7-9 to TRBJ1-4; D is perhaps TRBD1 (5 bases). The CDR3 has 16 residues. Trimming removed 0 bases from V and 5 bases from J, with 13 bases in between. Germline V gives CDR1 SEHNR, CDR2 FQNEAQ (reference sequence). The CDR3 DNA reads as TGTGCCAGCAGCTTAGCGCTGGTCAGGGAAAATGAAAAACTGTTTTTT. Translation: CASSLALVRENEKLFF. The full variable domain, rest sourced from reference TRBV7-9 and TRBJ1-4, is DTGVSQNPRHKITKRGQNVTFRCDPISEHNRLYWYRQTLGQGPEFLTYFQNEAQLEKSRLLSDRFSAERPKGSFSTLEIQRTEQGDSAMYLCASSLALVRENEKLFFGSGTQLSVL.

This chain links TRBV2 with TRBJ2-2; no clear D. V was clipped by 7 bases and J by 4 bases, with 13 bases between them. Per germline, CDR1 SNHLY and CDR2 FYNNEI. The CDR3 totals 14 residues. Here the CDR3 reads CASTVIQLTGELFF. CDR3 sequence (DNA): TGTGCCAGCACGGTTATCCAGCTCACCGGGGAGCTGTTTTTT.

This sequence joins TRBV5-1 and TRBJ1-1, with D perhaps TRBD1 (5 bases). This CDR3 has 15 residues. CDR1 is SGHRS, CDR2 YFSETQ, per germline. Trimming removed 0 bases from V and 2 bases from J, with 11 bases in between. This CDR3 is CASSLGPGLNTEAFF. For the CDR3, the DNA is TGCGCCAGCAGCTTGGGCCCGGGACTCAACACTGAAGCTTTCTTT. The entire variable domain, with the rest obtained from reference TRBV5-1 and TRBJ1-1, is as follows: KAGVTQTPRYLIKTRGQQVTLSCSPISGHRSVSWYQQTPGQGLQFLFEYFSETQRNKGNFPGRFSGRQFSNSRSEMNVSTLELGDSALYLCASSLGPGLNTEAFFGQGTRLTVV.

The J gene is TRBJ2-1, the V gene TRBV27; the D is unclear. V lost 3 bases to trimming and J lost 0 bases, with 9 bases between them. This CDR3 is built from 15 residues. Germline lookup yields CDR1 MNHEY and CDR2 SMNVEV (reference sequence). CDR3 region: CASSFSWGSYNEQFF. In DNA form, the CDR3 reads TGTGCCAGCAGTTTCTCCTGGGGCTCCTACAATGAGCAGTTCTTC.

The chain uses TRBV30 and TRBJ1-1; D is uncertain. Germline assignment: CDR1 GTSNPN and CDR2 SVGIG (reference sequence). The CDR3 has 11 amino acids. Trimming shortened V by 3 bases and J by 3 bases, and 5 bases separated the two germline ends. The CDR3 DNA reads as TGTGCCTGGAGCCCCTACACTGAAGCTTTCTTT. Its protein product is CAWSPYTEAFF.

The rearrangement links TRBV7-8 to TRBJ2-2; 9 bases align to TRBD1. This CDR3 is 16 amino acids long. Looked up from germline, CDR1 is SGHVS and CDR2 is FQNEAQ. V lost 3 bases and J lost 6; bases outside the gene matches: 8. The CDR3 reads CASSLGTGGGPGELFF. In nucleotides, the CDR3 is TGTGCCAGCAGCTTGGGCACAGGGGGCGGGCCCGGGGAGCTGTTTTTT. The whole variable domain, filled in from reference TRBV7-8 and TRBJ2-2, reads GAGVSQSPRYKVAKRGQDVALRCDPISGHVSLFWYQQALGQGPEFLTYFQNEAQLDKSGLPSDRFFAERPEGSVSTLKIQRTQQEDSAVYLCASSLGTGGGPGELFFGEGSRLTVL.

The genes are TRBV12-3 or TRBV12-4 and TRBJ1-2, with 8 bases matching TRBD1. Trimming removed 10 bases from V and 4 bases from J; junction bases left unmatched: 8. The CDR3 loop spans 13 amino acids. In DNA, the CDR3 is TGTGCCATCATACAGGGGGGTAGCTATGGCTACACCTTC. It specifies CAIIQGGSYGYTF.

J is TRBJ2-7 and V is TRBV9, with 8 bases that match TRBD1. CDR3 size: 14 residues. Germline CDR1 SGDLS, CDR2 YYNGEE. V trimming: 4 bases; J trimming: 4 bases; junction bases outside the gene matches: 7. CDR3 coding DNA: TGTGCCAGCAGCCCCTGGACAGGGTGGTACGAGCAGTACTTC. It translates to CASSPWTGWYEQYF.

The rearrangement links TRBV30 to TRBJ1-2; 7 bases match TRBD1. Germline V gives CDR1 GTSNPN, CDR2 SVGIG (reference sequence). V lost 5 bases, J lost 6 bases, and 18 bases stayed unmatched. The CDR3 is 16 residues long. The CDR3 is CAWERKGQRNENGYTF. CDR3 coding DNA: TGTGCCTGGGAGAGAAAGGGACAGCGAAATGAGAATGGCTACACCTTC.

V gene TRBV5-1 combines with J gene TRBJ2-2; 8 bases match TRBD2. Germline CDR1 is SGHRS and CDR2 is YFSETQ. V dropped 4 bases and J dropped 0; count of bases not matched to a gene: 14. The CDR3 length is 19 residues. CDR3 nucleotides: TGCGCCAGCAGCGTCCTGTGGGCGGGGGGTCAAACGAACACCGGGGAGCTGTTTTTT. It is translated as CASSVLWAGGQTNTGELFF.

This chain uses TRBV27 with TRBJ2-1, with 12 bases identical to TRBD2. The J segment lost 11 bases and the V segment lost 3 bases, leaving 14 bases of the junction unmatched. CDR1 is MNHEY, CDR2 SMNVEV, per germline (reference sequence). The CDR3 has 17 amino acids. The CDR3 reads CASSFLAGGLGGNKQFF. CDR3 in DNA: TGTGCCAGCAGTTTCCTAGCGGGGGGGCTTGGCGGGAATAAGCAGTTCTTC.

The gene calls are TRBV6-1 and TRBJ2-1; TRBD1 is a possible D gene (6 bases). The V and J ends lost 5 bases and 4 bases respectively, with 15 bases between them. The CDR3 sequence is 15 residues long. Germline V lookup: CDR1 MNHNS, CDR2 SASEGT. DNA for the CDR3: TGTGCCAGCAGTTCAAACAGGGCCCTGTACAATGAGCAGTTCTTC. As protein: CASSSNRALYNEQFF.

J is TRBJ1-2 and V is TRBV3-1 (or the pseudogene TRBV3-2); D may be TRBD1 (6 bases). This CDR3 comprises 13 residues. With 0 bases removed from V and 12 bases from J, the gap between germline ends came to 14 bases. The germline V gene encodes CDR1 LGHDT and CDR2 YNNKEL (reference sequence). CDR3 coding DNA: TGTGCCAGCAGCCAAGAATCAGGGGCCGCCCACACCTTC. This codes for CASSQESGAAHTF.